The clone carrying this T cell receptor (beta chain) was recorded at least ten times. Its antigen is not known. These data belong to a study of blood T cells in healthy people across ages. Study results and caveats: Older individuals had lower TCR beta diversity per million T cells (the decline was roughly linear). Unsorted PBMCs ruled out conclusive naive versus antigen-experienced comparison.

In each sample, at least 6.5 million PBMCs were isolated. Losses at the gene ends were 3 bases for V and 6 bases for J; bases not matched to a gene: 4. The CDR3 runs to 12 residues. Germline V gene sequence: CDR1 DFQATT, CDR2 SNEGSKA (reference sequence). A second PCR, run for roughly 7 to 11 cycles, used a sample-barcoded 5' primer plus a J-beta primer mix. A 12-random-nucleotide template-switch adaptor tagged each cDNA molecule. Via MiXCR, TCRdb re-called the 5' RACE reads, giving one row per CDR3 protein. Of roughly 1,500,000 distinct CDR3 sequences in the sample, about 40% were seen once. The chain employs TRBV20-1 and TRBJ1-2, with TRBD1 matching over 7 bases. This receptor was obtained from a young woman in good health. What was sequenced was blood. The CDR3 nucleotides read TGCAGTGCTAGCAGAGGGGGCGATGGCTACACCTTC. It translates to CSASRGGDGYTF.